This T cell receptor beta chain was sequenced for a study of blood T cell repertoires in COVID-19. Across the study: COVID-19 samples from acute and convalescent phases originated in the United States, Italy and Spain.

Sequencing was performed with immunoSEQ multiplex PCR; in TCRdb, only in-frame clones are kept and a portion is missing. The sample lists roughly 84,000 clones; roughly 80% were seen once. CDR3 length equals 14 residues. V lost 3 bases and J lost 5, with 13 bases in between. Germline-derived CDR1 and CDR2 are DFQATT and SNEGSKA (reference sequence). Input material: peripheral blood. The rearrangement links TRBV20-1 to TRBJ2-2, with TRBD1 as a possible D gene (5 bases). The receptor's source is a woman older than 75 with acute or convalescent COVID-19. CDR3 amino acids: CSASRGFVTGELFF. The CDR3 nucleotides read TGCAGTGCTAGTAGGGGCTTTGTAACCGGGGAGCTGTTTTTT.